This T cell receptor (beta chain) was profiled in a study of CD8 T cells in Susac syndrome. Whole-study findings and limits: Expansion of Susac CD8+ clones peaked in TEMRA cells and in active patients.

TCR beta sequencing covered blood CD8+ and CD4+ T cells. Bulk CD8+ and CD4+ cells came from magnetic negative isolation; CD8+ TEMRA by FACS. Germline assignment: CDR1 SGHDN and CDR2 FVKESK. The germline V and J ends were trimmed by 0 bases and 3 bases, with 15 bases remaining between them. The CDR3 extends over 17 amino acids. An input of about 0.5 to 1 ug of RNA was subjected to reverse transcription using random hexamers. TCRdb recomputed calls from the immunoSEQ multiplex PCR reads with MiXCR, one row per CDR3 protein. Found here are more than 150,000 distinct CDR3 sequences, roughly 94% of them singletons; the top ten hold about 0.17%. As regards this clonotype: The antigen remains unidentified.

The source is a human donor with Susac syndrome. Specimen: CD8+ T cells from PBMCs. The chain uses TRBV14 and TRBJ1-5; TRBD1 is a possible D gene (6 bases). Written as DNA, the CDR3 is TGTGCCAGCAGCCAAGATCGAAACGACAGGTACAATCAGCCCCAGCATTTT. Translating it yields CASSQDRNDRYNQPQHF.